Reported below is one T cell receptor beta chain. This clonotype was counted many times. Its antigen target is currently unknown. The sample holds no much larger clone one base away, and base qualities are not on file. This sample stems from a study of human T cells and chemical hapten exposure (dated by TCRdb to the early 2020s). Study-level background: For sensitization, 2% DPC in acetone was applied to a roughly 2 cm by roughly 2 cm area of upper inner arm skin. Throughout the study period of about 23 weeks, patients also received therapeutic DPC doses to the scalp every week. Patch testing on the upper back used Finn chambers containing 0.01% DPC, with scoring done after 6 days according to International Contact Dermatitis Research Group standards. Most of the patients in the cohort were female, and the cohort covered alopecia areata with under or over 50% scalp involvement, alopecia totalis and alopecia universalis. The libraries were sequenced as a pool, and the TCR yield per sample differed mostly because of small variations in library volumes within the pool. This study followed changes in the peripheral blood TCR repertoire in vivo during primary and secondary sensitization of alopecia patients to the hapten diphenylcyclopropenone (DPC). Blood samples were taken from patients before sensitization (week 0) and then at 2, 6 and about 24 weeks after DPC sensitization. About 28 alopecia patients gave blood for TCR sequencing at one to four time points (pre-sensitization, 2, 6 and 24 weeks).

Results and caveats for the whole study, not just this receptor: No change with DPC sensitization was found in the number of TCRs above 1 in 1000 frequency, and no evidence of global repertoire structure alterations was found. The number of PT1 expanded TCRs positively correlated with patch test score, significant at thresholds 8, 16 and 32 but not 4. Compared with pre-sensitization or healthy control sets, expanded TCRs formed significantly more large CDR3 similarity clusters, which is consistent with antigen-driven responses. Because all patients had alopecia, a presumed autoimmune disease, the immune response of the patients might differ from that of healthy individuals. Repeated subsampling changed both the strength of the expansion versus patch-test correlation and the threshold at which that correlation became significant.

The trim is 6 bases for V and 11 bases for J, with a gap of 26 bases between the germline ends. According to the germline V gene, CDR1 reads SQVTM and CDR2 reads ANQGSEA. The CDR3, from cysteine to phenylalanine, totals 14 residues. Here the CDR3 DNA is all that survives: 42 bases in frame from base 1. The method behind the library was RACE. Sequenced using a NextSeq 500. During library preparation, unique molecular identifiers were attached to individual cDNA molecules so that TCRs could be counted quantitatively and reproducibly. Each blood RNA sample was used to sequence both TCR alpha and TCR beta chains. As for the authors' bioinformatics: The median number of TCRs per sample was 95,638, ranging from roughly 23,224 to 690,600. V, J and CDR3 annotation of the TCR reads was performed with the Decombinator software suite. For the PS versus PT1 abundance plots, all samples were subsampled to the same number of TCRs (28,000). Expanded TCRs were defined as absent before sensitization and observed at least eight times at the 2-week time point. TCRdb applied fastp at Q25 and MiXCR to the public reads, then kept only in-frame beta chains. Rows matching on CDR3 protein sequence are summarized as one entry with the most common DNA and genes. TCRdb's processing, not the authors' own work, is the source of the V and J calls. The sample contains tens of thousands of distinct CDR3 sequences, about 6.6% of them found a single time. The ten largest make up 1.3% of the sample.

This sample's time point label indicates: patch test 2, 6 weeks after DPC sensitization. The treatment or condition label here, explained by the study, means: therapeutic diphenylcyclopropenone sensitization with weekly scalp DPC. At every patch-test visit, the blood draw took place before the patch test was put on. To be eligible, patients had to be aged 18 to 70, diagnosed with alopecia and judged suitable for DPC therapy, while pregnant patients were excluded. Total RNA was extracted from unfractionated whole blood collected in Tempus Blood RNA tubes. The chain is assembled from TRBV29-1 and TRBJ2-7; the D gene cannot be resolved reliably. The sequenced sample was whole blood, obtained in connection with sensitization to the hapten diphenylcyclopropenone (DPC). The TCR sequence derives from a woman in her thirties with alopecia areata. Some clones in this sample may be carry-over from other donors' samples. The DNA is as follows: TGCAGCGTGTCCCGCGCTGGGGTGGGCGAATCGGAGTACTTC. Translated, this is CSVSRAGVGESEYF.